This record looks at one TCR beta chain sequence and its context. TCRdb's copy holds only in-frame clones and misses some; the assay was immunoSEQ multiplex PCR. The profile shows fewer than 40,000 clones, over 60% of them singletons. The sample comes from a study of OX40 agonist ivuxolimab in advanced cancers. The overall study: Ivuxolimab was administered intravenously to patients at 0.01 to 10 mg/kg every 2 weeks.

From germline, CDR1 is SEHNR and CDR2 FQNEAQ (reference sequence). The CDR3 covers 15 residues. V lost 1 base to trimming and J lost 3 bases, with 10 bases between them. Sequenced here: CD4+ or CD8+ T cells sorted from blood, sampled in a trial of the OX40 agonist ivuxolimab. The sequence came from an adult with an advanced solid tumor such as melanoma, head and neck, liver or kidney cancer. The rearrangement links TRBV7-9 to TRBJ1-5; D perhaps matches TRBD1 (6 bases). This chain's CDR3 is CASSLDGGNNQPQHF. The CDR3 DNA reads as TGTGCCAGCAGCTTAGATGGGGGCAACAATCAGCCCCAGCATTTT.